The clone carrying this T cell receptor beta chain was observed many times. This CDR3 is 16 amino acids long. The V gene end was trimmed by 5 bases and the J gene end by 4 bases; junction bases not matched to a gene: 9. TCR beta cDNA was reverse-transcribed from roughly 0.45 ug of total RNA. The reaction used a constant-region primer and ProtoScript II reverse transcriptase. Modified slightly, ARM-PCR produced TCR beta libraries over three nested multiplex PCR rounds. TRBV1-TRBV30 forward primers paired with a C-beta reverse primer were used in the first two PCR rounds, which ran roughly 10 cycles each. TCRdb reprocessed the multiplex PCR reads with MiXCR, giving one entry per CDR3 protein. Here the sample spans some 200,000 distinct CDR3 sequences, 65% being singletons. This entry is derived from a study of tumor-infiltrating lymphocytes in primary liver carcinoma. Out of unsorted whole blood came the blood RNA, and germline DNA was extracted as well.

The chain employs TRBV12-3 or TRBV12-4 and TRBJ1-2, with 11 bases lining up with TRBD1. The sequence came from a woman aged 55-70 years with primary liver carcinoma and hepatitis B virus infection. Sequencing was carried out using peripheral blood. Here the CDR3 DNA reads TGTGCCAGCAGTCCCCTGTCCGGGACAGGGGGCTATGGCTACACCTTC. It translates to CASSPLSGTGGYGYTF.